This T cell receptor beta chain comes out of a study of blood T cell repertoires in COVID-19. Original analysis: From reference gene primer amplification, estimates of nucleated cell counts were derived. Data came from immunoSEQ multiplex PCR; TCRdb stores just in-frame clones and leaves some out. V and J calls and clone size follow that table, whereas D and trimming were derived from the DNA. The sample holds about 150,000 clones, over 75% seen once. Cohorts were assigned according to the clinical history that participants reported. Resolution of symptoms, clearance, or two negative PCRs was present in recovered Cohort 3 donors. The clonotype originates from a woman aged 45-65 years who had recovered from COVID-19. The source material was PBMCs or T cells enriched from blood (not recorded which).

As DNA, the CDR3 is TGTGCCAGCAGCCAACAGGGGGCAATGGGTAATTCACCCCTCCACTTT. This codes for CASSQQGAMGNSPLHF. The chain couples TRBV5-4 to TRBJ1-6; TRBD1 aligns across 9 bases. Germline V gene sequence: CDR1 SGHNT, CDR2 YYREEE (reference sequence). V was clipped by 4 bases and J by 6 bases; unmatched bases: 8. This CDR3 is built from 16 residues.